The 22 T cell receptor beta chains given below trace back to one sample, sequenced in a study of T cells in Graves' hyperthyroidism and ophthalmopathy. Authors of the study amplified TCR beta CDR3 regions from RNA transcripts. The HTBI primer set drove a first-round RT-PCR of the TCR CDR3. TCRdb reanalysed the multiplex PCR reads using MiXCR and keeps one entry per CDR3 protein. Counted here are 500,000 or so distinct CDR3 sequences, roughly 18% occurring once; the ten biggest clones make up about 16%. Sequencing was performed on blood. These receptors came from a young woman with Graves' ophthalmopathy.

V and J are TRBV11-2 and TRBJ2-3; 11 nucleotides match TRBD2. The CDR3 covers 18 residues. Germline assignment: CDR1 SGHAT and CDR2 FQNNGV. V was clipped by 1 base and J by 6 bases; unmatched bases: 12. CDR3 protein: CASSLGTGTSGTRDTQYF. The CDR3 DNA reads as TGTGCCAGCAGCTTAGGGACCGGGACTAGCGGAACAAGGGATACGCAGTATTTT.

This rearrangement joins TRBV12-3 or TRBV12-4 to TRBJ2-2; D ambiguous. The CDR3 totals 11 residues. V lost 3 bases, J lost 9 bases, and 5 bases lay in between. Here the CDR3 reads CASSFNWELFF. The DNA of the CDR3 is TGTGCCAGCAGTTTTAATTGGGAGCTGTTTTTT.

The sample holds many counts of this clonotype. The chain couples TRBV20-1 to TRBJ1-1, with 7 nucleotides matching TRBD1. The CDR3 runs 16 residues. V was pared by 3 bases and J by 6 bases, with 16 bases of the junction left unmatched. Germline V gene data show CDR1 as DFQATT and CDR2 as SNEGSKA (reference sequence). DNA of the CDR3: TGCAGTGCTAGGGTTCAAAACAGGGGATCATCTCCTGAAGCTTTCTTT. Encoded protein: CSARVQNRGSSPEAFF.

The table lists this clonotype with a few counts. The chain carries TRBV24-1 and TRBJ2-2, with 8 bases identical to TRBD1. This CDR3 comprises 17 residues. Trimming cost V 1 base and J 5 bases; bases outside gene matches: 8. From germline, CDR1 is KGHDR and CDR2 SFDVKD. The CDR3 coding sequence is TGTGCCACCAGTGATTTTCGAGACAGGGGAAATACCGGGGAGCTGTTTTTT. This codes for CATSDFRDRGNTGELFF.

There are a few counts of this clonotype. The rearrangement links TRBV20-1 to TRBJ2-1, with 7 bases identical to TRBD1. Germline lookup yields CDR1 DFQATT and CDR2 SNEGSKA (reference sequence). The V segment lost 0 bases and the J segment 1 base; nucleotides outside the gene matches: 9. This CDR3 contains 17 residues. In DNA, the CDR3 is TGCAGTGCTAGAGATTCAGACAGGGCGATATCCTACAATGAGCAGTTCTTC. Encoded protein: CSARDSDRAISYNEQFF.

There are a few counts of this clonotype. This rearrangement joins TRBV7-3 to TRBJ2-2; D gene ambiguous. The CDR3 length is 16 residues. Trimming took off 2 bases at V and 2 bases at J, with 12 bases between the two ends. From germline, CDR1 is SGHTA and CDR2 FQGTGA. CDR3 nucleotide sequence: TGTGCCAGCAGCTTACAGAATGGGATTAACACCGGGGAGCTGTTTTTT. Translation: CASSLQNGINTGELFF.

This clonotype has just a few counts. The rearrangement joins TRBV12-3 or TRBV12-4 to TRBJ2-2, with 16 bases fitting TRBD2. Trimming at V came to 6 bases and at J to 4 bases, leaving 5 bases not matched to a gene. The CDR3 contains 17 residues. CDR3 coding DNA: TGTGCCAGCAGAGGGACTAGCGGGGGGGCTGGCACCGGGGAGCTGTTTTTT. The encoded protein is CASRGTSGGAGTGELFF.

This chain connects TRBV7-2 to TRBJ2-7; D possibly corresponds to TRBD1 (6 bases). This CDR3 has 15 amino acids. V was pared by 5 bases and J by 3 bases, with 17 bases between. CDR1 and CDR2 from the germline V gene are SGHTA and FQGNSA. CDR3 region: CASSPLTGPLYEQYF. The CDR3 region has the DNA TGTGCCAGCAGCCCCTTGACAGGACCTCTCTACGAGCAGTACTTC.

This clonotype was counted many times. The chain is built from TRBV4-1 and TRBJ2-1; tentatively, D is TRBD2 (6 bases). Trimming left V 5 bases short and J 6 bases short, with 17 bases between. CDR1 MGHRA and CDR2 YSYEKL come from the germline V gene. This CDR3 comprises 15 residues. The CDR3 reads CASSARDSTGNEQFF. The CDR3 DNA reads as TGCGCCAGCAGCGCCCGGGACTCAACAGGCAATGAGCAGTTCTTC.

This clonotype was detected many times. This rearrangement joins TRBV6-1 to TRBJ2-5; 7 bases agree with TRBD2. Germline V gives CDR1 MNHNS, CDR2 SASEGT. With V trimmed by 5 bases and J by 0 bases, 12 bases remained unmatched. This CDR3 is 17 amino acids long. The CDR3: CASSPPEGLGDQETQYF. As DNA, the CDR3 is TGTGCCAGCAGTCCTCCCGAAGGACTAGGGGACCAAGAGACCCAGTACTTC.

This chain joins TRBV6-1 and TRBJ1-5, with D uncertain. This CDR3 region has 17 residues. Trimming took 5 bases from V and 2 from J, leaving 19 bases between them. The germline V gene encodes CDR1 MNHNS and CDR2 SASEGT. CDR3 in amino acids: CASSLGPVQNGNQPQHF. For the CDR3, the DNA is TGTGCCAGCAGTCTAGGCCCGGTCCAGAATGGCAATCAGCCCCAGCATTTT.

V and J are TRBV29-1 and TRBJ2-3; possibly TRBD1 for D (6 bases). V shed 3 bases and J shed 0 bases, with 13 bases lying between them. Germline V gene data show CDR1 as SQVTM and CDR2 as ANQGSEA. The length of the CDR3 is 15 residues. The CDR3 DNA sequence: TGCAGCGTTGATCCGACAGGATCTAGCACAGATACGCAGTATTTT. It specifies CSVDPTGSSTDTQYF.

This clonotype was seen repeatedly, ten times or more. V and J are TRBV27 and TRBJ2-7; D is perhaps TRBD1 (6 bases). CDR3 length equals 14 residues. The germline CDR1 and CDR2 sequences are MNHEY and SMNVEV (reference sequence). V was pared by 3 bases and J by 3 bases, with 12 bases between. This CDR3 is CASSFSDRNYEQYF. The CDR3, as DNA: TGTGCCAGCAGTTTCTCTGACAGGAACTACGAGCAGTACTTC.

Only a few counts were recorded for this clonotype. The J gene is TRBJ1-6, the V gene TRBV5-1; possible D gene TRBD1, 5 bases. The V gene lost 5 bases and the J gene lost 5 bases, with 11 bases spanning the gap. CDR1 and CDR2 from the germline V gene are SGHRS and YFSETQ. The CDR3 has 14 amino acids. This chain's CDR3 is CASRRDANNSPLHF. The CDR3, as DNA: TGCGCCAGCAGACGGGACGCTAATAATTCACCCCTCCACTTT.

Written as DNA, the CDR3 is TGTGCCAGTAGTATAGTGGCACAGGCTGGCTACACCTTC. Its translation is CASSIVAQAGYTF. The V and J genes are TRBV19 and TRBJ1-2; weak D call: TRBD1 (5 bases). This CDR3 has 13 residues. The germline gives CDR1 LNHDA, CDR2 SQIVND (reference sequence). The germline V and J ends were trimmed by 1 base and 7 bases, with 10 bases remaining between them.

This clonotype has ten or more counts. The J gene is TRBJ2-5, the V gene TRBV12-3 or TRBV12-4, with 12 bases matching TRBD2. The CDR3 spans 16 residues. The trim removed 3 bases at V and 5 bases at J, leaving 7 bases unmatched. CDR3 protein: CASSFGLAGSPETQYF. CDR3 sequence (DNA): TGTGCCAGCAGTTTCGGACTAGCGGGATCCCCGGAGACCCAGTACTTC.

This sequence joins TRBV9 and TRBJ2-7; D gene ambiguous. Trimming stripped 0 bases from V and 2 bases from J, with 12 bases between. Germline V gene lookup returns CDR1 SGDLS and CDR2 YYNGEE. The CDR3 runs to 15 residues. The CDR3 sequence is CASSVGVGLTYEQYF. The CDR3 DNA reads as TGTGCCAGCAGCGTAGGGGTAGGGTTAACCTACGAGCAGTACTTC.

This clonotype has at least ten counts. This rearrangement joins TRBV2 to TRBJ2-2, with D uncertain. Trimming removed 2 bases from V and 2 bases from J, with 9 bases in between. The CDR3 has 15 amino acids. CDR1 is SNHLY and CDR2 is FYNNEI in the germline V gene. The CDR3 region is CASSESYSNTGELFF. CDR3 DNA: TGTGCCAGCAGTGAAAGTTACAGCAACACCGGGGAGCTGTTTTTT.

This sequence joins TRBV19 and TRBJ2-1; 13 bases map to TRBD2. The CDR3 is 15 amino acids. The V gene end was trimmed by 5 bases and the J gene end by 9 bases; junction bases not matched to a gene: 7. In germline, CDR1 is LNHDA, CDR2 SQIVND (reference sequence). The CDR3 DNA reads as TGTGCCAGTAGTCCCGGACTAGCGGGAGAAACTGAGCAGTTCTTC. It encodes CASSPGLAGETEQFF. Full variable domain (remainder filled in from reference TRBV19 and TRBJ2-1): DGGITQSPKYLFRKEGQNVTLSCEQNLNHDAMYWYRQDPGQGLRLIYYSQIVNDFQKGDIAEGYSVSREKKESFPLTVTSAQKNPTAFYLCASSPGLAGETEQFFGPGTRLTVL.

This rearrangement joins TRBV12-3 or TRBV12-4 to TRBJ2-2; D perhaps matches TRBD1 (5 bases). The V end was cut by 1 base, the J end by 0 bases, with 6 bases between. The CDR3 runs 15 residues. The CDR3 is CASSLDRTNTGELFF. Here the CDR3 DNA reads TGTGCCAGCAGTTTAGACAGGACGAACACCGGGGAGCTGTTTTTT.

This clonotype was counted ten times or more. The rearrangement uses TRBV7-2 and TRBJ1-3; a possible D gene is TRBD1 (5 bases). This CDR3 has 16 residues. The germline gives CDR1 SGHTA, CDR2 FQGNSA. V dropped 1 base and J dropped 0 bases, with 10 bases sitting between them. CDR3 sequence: CASSLGGANSGNTIYF. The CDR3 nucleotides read TGTGCCAGCAGCTTAGGAGGGGCCAACTCTGGAAACACCATATATTTT.

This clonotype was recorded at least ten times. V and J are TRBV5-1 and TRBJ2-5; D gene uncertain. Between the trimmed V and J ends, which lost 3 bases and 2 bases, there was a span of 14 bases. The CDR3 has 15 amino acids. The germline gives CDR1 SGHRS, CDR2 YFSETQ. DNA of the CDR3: TGCGCCAGCAGCTCGGGCCGGAGACAACAAGAGACCCAGTACTTC. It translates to CASSSGRRQQETQYF.